Listed below are T cell receptor beta chains from one sample, sequenced in a study of T cell responses to AZD1222 COVID-19 vaccine. The table came from immunoSEQ multiplex PCR; TCRdb's copy has only in-frame clones and leaves some out. The sample carries under 75,000 clones, 85% recorded once. This specimen was peripheral blood, taken on day 0 of AZD1222 vaccination. The receptors derive from an adult in good health. The CDR3 runs from the conserved cysteine through the conserved F or W. A D gene is named only where the DNA matches it firmly. The size of a clone is reported for some rows only, either as once, few or many, or as a class for expanded clones.

V,size,J,D,CDR3,DNA
TRBV9,-,TRBJ2-1,TRBD2,CARESMGTSGYNEQFF,TGTGCCCGCGAATCGATGGGGACTAGCGGATACAATGAGCAGTTCTTC
TRBV9,-,TRBJ1-2,-,CASSVRGGDGYTF,TGTGCCAGCAGCGTAAGAGGGGGTGATGGCTACACCTTC
TRBV24-1,-,TRBJ2-2,-,CATSATTGNTGELFF,TGTGCCACCAGTGCAACGACAGGGAACACCGGGGAGCTGTTTTTT
TRBV10-3,-,TRBJ2-2,-,CAISETSMNTGELFF,TGTGCCATCAGTGAGACTAGCATGAACACCGGGGAGCTGTTTTTT
TRBV6-2/TRBV6-3,once,TRBJ2-7,-,CASRYTATYEQYF,TGTGCCAGCCGTTATACGGCCACCTACGAGCAGTACTTC
TRBV6-5,-,TRBJ2-1,-,CASSTGKQFF,TGTGCCAGCAGTACGGGTAAGCAGTTCTTC
TRBV6-5,-,TRBJ2-7,TRBD2,CASISGLAGDVEQYF,TGTGCCAGCATCTCCGGACTAGCGGGAGATGTCGAGCAGTACTTC
TRBV7-9,-,TRBJ2-7,TRBD2,CASSVTSGYEQYF,TGTGCCAGCAGCGTTACTAGCGGATACGAGCAGTACTTC
TRBV29-1,once,TRBJ1-1,-,CSAGAGTGTEAFF,TGCAGCGCCGGCGCAGGGACGGGCACTGAAGCTTTCTTT
TRBV2,-,TRBJ1-5,-,CASSPQTGANQPQHF,TGTGCCAGCAGTCCCCAGACAGGAGCCAATCAGCCCCAGCATTTT
TRBV4-1,few,TRBJ1-6,-,CASSKQGGDNSPLHF,TGCGCCAGCAGCAAACAGGGTGGTGATAATTCACCCCTCCACTTT
TRBV5-8,-,TRBJ2-3,-,CASSLAGASTDTQYF,TGTGCCAGCAGCTTGGCCGGGGCAAGCACAGATACGCAGTATTTT
TRBV2,-,TRBJ2-7,TRBD1,CASSEAPNRGFGSYEQYF,TGTGCCAGCAGTGAAGCCCCTAACAGGGGCTTTGGCTCCTACGAGCAGTACTTC
TRBV18,-,TRBJ2-3,TRBD1,CASSPSGQTTDTQYF,TGTGCCAGCTCACCGTCGGGACAGACCACAGATACGCAGTATTTT
TRBV4-1,-,TRBJ1-1,TRBD1,CASSSRQGGTEAFF,TGCGCCAGCAGTTCAAGACAGGGTGGGACTGAAGCTTTCTTT
TRBV6-5,-,TRBJ1-6,-,CASSRLQRANSPLHF,TGTGCCAGCAGCCGACTTCAACGGGCGAATTCACCCCTCCACTTT
TRBV25-1,-,TRBJ1-2,-,CASSETGRGDGYTF,TGTGCCAGCAGTGAAACAGGGAGAGGCGATGGCTACACCTTC
TRBV7-2,-,TRBJ2-7,TRBD1,CASSLDRGSYEQYF,TGTGCCAGCAGCTTAGACAGGGGGTCCTACGAGCAGTACTTC
TRBV13,-,TRBJ1-2,-,CASSLMPGTGGGYTF,TGTGCCAGCAGCTTAATGCCAGGGACTGGCGGTGGCTACACCTTC
TRBV7-9,once,TRBJ2-1,-,CASSLVGDTNEQFF,TGTGCCAGCAGCTTAGTGGGGGACACCAATGAGCAGTTCTTC
TRBV5-1,few,TRBJ2-3,TRBD2,CASSLGTSDTDTQYF,TGCGCCAGCAGCTTGGGGACTAGCGACACAGATACGCAGTATTTT
TRBV6-1,-,TRBJ2-7,TRBD2,CASSPGGSVYEQYF,TGTGCCAGCAGTCCGGGGGGGTCCGTCTACGAGCAGTACTTC
TRBV6-5,-,TRBJ2-1,TRBD2,CASFRLAGDNEQFF,TGTGCCAGCTTCCGGCTAGCGGGGGACAATGAGCAGTTCTTC
TRBV19,-,TRBJ1-5,-,CASYDRNSNQPQHF,TGTGCCAGTTACGACAGGAATAGCAATCAGCCCCAGCATTTT
TRBV19,-,TRBJ2-7,TRBD1,CASSMQGDVGEQYF,TGTGCCAGTAGTATGCAGGGGGACGTGGGGGAGCAGTACTTC
TRBV19,-,TRBJ2-3,-,CASSIRAVWGDTQYF,TGTGCCAGTAGTATTCGGGCGGTTTGGGGGGATACGCAGTATTTT
TRBV28,-,TRBJ1-4,-,CASSLPDRFEKLFF,TGTGCCAGCAGCCTCCCGGACCGGTTTGAAAAACTGTTTTTT
TRBV19,once,TRBJ1-1,TRBD1,CASTDRGNTEAFF,TGTGCCAGTACCGACAGGGGAAACACTGAAGCTTTCTTT
TRBV5-5,once,TRBJ1-1,-,CASSLGPGAGLGTEAFF,TGTGCCAGCAGCTTGGGTCCGGGGGCTGGTCTGGGCACTGAAGCTTTCTTT